These 9 T cell receptor beta chains were all obtained from the same sample, sequenced in a study of blood T cell repertoires in COVID-19. Clones were sequenced by immunoSEQ multiplex PCR, and TCRdb holds only the in-frame ones, with some missing. The sample has approximately 350,000 clones, 85% to 90% seen once. Sequencing input: PBMCs or T cells enriched from blood (not recorded which). The receptor set was obtained from a man between 18 and 35 years old who had recovered from COVID-19.

The chain couples TRBV11-2 to TRBJ1-6; possibly TRBD1 for D (5 bases). The CDR3 covers 13 residues. CDR1 is SGHAT and CDR2 is FQNNGV in the germline V gene. Between the trimmed V and J ends, which lost 4 bases and 14 bases, there was a span of 15 bases. The CDR3, as DNA: TGTGCCAGCAGCTCCCTCGGGGGGGGGTCCCTCCACTTT. Its translation: CASSSLGGGSLHF.

The chain recombines TRBV27 with TRBJ1-5; D gene ambiguous. Between the trimmed V and J ends, which lost 1 base and 0 bases, there was a span of 7 bases. CDR1 is MNHEY and CDR2 is SMNVEV in the germline V gene (reference sequence). The CDR3 is 15 amino acids. CDR3 sequence reads: CASSLLAYSNQPQHF. CDR3 in DNA: TGTGCCAGCAGTTTATTAGCTTATAGCAATCAGCCCCAGCATTTT.

CDR3 residues: CASSPPGQINTGELFF. CDR3 coding DNA: TGTGCCAGCTCACCCCCGGGACAGATAAACACCGGGGAGCTGTTTTTT. This chain connects TRBV18 to TRBJ2-2; 7 positions match TRBD1. V dropped 3 bases and J dropped 2; count of bases not matched to a gene: 6. This CDR3 is built from 16 residues. The V gene's germline CDR1 is KGHSH and CDR2 LQKENI.

This chain links TRBV5-1 with TRBJ2-7; the match to TRBD1 covers 8 bases. V trimming: 0 bases; J trimming: 3 bases; junction bases outside the gene matches: 5. Germline CDR1 SGHRS, CDR2 YFSETQ. This CDR3 has 15 residues. CDR3 residues: CASSLGTGPYYEQYF. In DNA, the CDR3 is TGCGCCAGCAGCTTGGGGACAGGGCCGTACTACGAGCAGTACTTC.

The chain carries TRBV15 and TRBJ2-7, with 7 bases aligning to TRBD1. Per the germline V gene, CDR1 is LNHNV and CDR2 is YYDKDF (reference sequence). With V trimmed by 3 bases and J by 2 bases, 10 bases remained unmatched. This CDR3 region has 16 residues. The CDR3 nucleotides read TGTGCCACCAGCAGGAACAGGGGCGTAATCCCCTACGAGCAGTACTTC. The encoded protein is CATSRNRGVIPYEQYF.

This sequence joins TRBV10-3 and TRBJ2-1; TRBD2 is a possible D gene (5 bases). The CDR3 covers 16 residues. Between the trimmed V and J ends, which lost 7 bases and 4 bases, there was a span of 20 bases. CDR1 ENHRY and CDR2 SYGVKD come from the germline V gene. CDR3 nucleotide sequence: TGTGCCATCAAGGGTGCAGATGGGAGCGGATACAATGAGCAGTTCTTC. Translating gives CAIKGADGSGYNEQFF.

The chain couples TRBV7-3 to TRBJ1-5, with TRBD1 matching 8 bases. Germline trimming cut 1 base from V and 3 bases from J; bases unmatched to any gene: 2. CDR3 length: 15 amino acids. The germline gives CDR1 SGHTA, CDR2 FQGTGA. In nucleotides, the CDR3 is TGTGCCAGCAGCTTAAGCAGGGGGCCCAATCAGCCCCAGCATTTT. Encoded protein: CASSLSRGPNQPQHF.

V and J are TRBV10-3 and TRBJ1-1; D might be TRBD1 (5 bases). V shed 0 bases and J shed 8 bases, with 10 bases lying between them. Per the germline V gene, CDR1 is ENHRY and CDR2 is SYGVKD. CDR3 length: 13 residues. The CDR3 is CAISESNGGEAFF. CDR3 nucleotide sequence: TGTGCCATCAGTGAGTCGAACGGGGGGGAAGCTTTCTTT.

The genes are TRBV18 and TRBJ2-3; 12 bases map to TRBD2. Trimming took 3 bases from V and 3 from J; bases not matched to a gene: 4. The CDR3 totals 16 residues. Germline assignment: CDR1 KGHSH and CDR2 LQKENI. The CDR3 loop is CASSPGLAGNTDTQYF. The CDR3 DNA reads TGTGCCAGCTCACCTGGACTAGCGGGGAATACAGATACGCAGTATTTT.